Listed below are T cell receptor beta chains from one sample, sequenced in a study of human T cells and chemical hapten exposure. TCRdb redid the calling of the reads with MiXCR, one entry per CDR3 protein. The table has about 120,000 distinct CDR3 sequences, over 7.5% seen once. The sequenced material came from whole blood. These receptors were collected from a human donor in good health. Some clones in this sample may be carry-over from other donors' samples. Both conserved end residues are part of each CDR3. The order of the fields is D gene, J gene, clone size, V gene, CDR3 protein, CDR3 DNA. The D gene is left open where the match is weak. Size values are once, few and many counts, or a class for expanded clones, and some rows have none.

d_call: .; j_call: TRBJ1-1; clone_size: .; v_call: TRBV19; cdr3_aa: CASSIVANTEAFF; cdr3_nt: TGTGCCAGTAGTATAGTAGCGAACACTGAAGCTTTCTTT
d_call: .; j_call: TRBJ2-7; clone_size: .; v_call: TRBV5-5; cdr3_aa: CASSKTGNYEQYF; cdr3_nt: TGTGCCAGCAGCAAGACAGGCAACTACGAGCAGTACTTC
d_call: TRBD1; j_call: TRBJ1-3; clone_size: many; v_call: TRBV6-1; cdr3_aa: CASKTGSGNTIYF; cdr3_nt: TGTGCCAGCAAGACAGGGTCTGGAAACACCATATATTTT
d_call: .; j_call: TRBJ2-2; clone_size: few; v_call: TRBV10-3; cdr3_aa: CAIGDAAGGELFF; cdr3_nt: TGTGCCATCGGGGACGCCGCGGGTGGGGAGCTGTTTTTT
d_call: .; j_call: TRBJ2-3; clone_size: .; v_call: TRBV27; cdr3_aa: CASSKQADTQYF; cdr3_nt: TGTGCCAGCAGTAAACAGGCAGATACGCAGTATTTT
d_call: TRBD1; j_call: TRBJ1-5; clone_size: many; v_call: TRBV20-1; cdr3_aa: CSARKTGVTSQPQHF; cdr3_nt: TGCAGTGCTAGAAAGACAGGGGTTACCAGTCAGCCCCAGCATTTT
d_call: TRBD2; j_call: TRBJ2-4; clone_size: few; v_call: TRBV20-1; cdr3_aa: CSASGGRLGRPLPKNIQYF; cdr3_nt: TGCAGTGCTAGCGGGGGGAGATTGGGCAGGCCTCTTCCCAAAAACATTCAGTACTTC
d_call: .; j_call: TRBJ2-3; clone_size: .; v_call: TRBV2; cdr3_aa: CASTIRGLADTQYF; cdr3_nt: TGTGCCAGCACCATAAGGGGGCTAGCGGATACGCAGTATTTT
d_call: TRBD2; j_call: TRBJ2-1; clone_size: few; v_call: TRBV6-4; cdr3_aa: CASSDSWTSTVRFF; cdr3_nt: TGTGCCAGCAGTGACTCGTGGACTAGTACGGTTCGGTTCTTC
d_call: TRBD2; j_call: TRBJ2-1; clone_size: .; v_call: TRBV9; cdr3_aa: CASTGTSSYNEQFF; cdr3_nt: TGTGCCAGCACCGGGACTAGCTCCTACAATGAGCAGTTCTTC
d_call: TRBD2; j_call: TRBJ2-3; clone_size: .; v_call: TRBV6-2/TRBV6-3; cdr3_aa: CASSLAGATTDTQYF; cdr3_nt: TGTGCCAGCAGTTTAGCGGGAGCCACGACAGATACGCAGTATTTT
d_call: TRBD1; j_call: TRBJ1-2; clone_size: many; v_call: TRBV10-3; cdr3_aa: CAIRTGGIDGYTF; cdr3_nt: TGTGCCATCAGGACAGGGGGCATCGATGGCTACACCTTC
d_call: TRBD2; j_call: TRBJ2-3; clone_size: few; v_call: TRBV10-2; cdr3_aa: CASSEERREGPQYF; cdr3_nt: TGCGCCAGCAGTGAGGAAAGGCGGGAGGGCCCCCAGTATTTT
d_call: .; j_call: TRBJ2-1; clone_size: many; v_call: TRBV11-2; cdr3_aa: CASRGRNEQFF; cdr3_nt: TGTGCCAGCCGGGGGAGGAATGAGCAGTTCTTC
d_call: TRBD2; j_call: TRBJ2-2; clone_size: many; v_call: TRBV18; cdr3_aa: CASSPEFNSGGSNTGELFF; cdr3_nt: TGTGCCAGCTCACCAGAGTTTAATAGCGGGGGATCGAACACCGGGGAGCTGTTTTTT
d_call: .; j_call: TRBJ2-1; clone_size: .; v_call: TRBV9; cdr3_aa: CASSVGPNSYNEQFF; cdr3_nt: TGTGCCAGCAGCGTAGGACCGAACTCCTACAATGAGCAGTTCTTC
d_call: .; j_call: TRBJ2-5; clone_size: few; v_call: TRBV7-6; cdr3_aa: CASSPLSSAQETQYF; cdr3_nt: TGTGCCAGCAGCCCCCTATCATCAGCCCAAGAGACCCAGTACTTC
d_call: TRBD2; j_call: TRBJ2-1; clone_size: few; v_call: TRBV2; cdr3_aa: CASRELAGESSYNEQFF; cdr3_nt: TGTGCCAGCAGGGAGCTAGCGGGGGAGAGCTCCTACAATGAGCAGTTCTTC
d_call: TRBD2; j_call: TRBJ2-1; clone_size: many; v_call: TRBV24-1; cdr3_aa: CATSDRLAGNNEQFF; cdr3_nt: TGTGCCACCAGTGATCGACTAGCGGGGAACAATGAGCAGTTCTTC
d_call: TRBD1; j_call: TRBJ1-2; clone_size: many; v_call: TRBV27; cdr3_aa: CASSSSGGFYGYTF; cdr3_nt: TGTGCCAGCAGTTCATCAGGGGGGTTCTATGGCTACACCTTC
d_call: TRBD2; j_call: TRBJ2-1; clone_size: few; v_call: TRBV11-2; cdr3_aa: CASSPAGGSYNEQFF; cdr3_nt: TGTGCCAGCAGCCCAGCGGGAGGCTCCTACAATGAGCAGTTCTTC
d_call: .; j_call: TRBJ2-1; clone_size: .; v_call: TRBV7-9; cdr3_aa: CASSLGQGNYEQFF; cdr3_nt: TGTGCCAGCAGCTTGGGGCAGGGTAACTATGAGCAGTTCTTC
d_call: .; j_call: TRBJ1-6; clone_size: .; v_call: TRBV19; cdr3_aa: CASSIGGERPLHF; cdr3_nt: TGTGCCAGTAGTATCGGTGGCGAAAGACCCCTCCACTTT
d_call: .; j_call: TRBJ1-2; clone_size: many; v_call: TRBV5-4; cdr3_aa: CASSFASAQNTF; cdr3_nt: TGTGCCAGCAGCTTCGCGTCAGCTCAGAACACCTTC
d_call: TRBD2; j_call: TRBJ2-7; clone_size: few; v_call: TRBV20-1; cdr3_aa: CSARRGGVHEQYF; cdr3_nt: TGCAGTGCTAGACGCGGGGGGGTCCACGAGCAGTACTTC
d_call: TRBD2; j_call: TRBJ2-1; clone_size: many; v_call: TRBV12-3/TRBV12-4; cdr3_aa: CASTKRGTSNYNEQFF; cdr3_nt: TGTGCCAGCACCAAGCGAGGGACTAGCAATTACAATGAGCAGTTCTTC
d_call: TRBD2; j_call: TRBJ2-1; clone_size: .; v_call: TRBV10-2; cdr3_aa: CASLSGRADEQFF; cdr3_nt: TGCGCCAGCCTGAGCGGGAGGGCGGATGAGCAGTTCTTC
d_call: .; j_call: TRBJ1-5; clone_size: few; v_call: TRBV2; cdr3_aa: CASSADEASNQPQHF; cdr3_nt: TGTGCCAGCAGTGCGGACGAGGCGAGCAATCAGCCCCAGCATTTT
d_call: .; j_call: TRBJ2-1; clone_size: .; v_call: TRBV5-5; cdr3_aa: CASSLRSGDNEQFF; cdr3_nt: TGTGCCAGCAGCTTGAGAAGTGGGGACAATGAGCAGTTCTTC
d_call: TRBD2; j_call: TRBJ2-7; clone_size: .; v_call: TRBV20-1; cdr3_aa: CSARLAGRLYEQYF; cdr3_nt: TGCAGTGCTCGGCTAGCGGGCCGACTCTACGAGCAGTACTTC
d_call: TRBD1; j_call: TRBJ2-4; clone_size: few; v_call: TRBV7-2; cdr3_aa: CASSLEGQGGRGAKNIQYF; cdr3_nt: TGTGCCAGCAGCTTAGAGGGACAGGGGGGGCGCGGGGCCAAAAACATTCAGTACTTC
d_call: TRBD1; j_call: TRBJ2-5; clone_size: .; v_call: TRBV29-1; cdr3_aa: CGVEGRGLETQYF; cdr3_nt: TGCGGCGTTGAAGGCAGGGGGCTTGAGACCCAGTACTTC
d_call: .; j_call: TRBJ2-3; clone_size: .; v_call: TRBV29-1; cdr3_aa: CSVDTRRGSTDTQYF; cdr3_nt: TGCAGCGTTGATACCCGCCGGGGGAGCACAGATACGCAGTATTTT
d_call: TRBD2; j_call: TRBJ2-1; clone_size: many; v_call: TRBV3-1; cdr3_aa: CASSSAGVAGPTYNEQFF; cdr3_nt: TGTGCCAGCAGCTCAGCGGGGGTAGCGGGACCTACATACAATGAGCAGTTCTTC
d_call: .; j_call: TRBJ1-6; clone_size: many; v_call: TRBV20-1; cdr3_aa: CSARGALEGSPLHF; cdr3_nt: TGCAGTGCTAGGGGGGCGCTCGAAGGTTCACCCCTCCACTTT
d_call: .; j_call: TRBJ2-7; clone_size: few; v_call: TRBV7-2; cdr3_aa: CASSLDPPGQAYLEQYF; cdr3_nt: TGTGCCAGCAGCTTAGACCCCCCGGGACAAGCCTATCTGGAGCAGTACTTC
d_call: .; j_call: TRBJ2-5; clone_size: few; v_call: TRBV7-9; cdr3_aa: CASSPPGGNQETQYF; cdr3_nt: TGTGCCAGCAGCCCCCCCGGAGGCAACCAAGAGACCCAGTACTTC
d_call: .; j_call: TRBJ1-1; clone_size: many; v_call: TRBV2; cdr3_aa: CASSPSEEGRREAFF; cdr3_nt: TGTGCCAGCAGCCCGAGTGAGGAGGGCCGGAGGGAAGCTTTCTTT
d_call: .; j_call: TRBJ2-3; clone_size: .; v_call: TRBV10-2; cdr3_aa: CASSERGRGGTDTQYF; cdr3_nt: TGCGCCAGCAGTGAGCGGGGTCGGGGTGGCACAGATACGCAGTATTTT
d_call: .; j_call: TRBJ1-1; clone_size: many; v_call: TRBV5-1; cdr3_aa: CASSPLRGMNTEAFF; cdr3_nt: TGCGCCAGCAGTCCGCTGCGGGGCATGAACACTGAAGCTTTCTTT
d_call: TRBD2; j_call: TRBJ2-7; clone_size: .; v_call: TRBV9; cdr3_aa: CASSVGAGVDEQYF; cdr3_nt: TGTGCCAGCAGCGTAGGAGCGGGAGTGGACGAGCAGTACTTC
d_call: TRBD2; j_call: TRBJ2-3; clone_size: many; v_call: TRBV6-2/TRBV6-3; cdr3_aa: CASSYDSGSSSDTQYF; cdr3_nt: TGTGCCAGCAGTTACGACAGCGGGAGTTCATCAGATACGCAGTATTTT
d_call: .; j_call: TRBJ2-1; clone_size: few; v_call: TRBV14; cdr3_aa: CASSQYMGLRNEQFF; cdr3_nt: TGTGCCAGCAGCCAATACATGGGGCTGCGCAATGAGCAGTTCTTC
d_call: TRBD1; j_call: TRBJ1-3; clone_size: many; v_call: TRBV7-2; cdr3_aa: CASSRPDRVTDTIYF; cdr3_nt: TGTGCCAGCAGCCGCCCGGACAGGGTGACGGACACCATATATTTT
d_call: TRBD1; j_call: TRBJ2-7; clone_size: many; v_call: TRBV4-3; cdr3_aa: CASSRGTGESYEQYF; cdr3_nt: TGCGCCAGCAGCCGAGGGACAGGGGAATCCTACGAGCAGTACTTC
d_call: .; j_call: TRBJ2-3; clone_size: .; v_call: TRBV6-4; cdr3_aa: CASSIGVSTDTQYF; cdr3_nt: TGTGCCAGCAGTATTGGGGTTAGCACAGATACGCAGTATTTT
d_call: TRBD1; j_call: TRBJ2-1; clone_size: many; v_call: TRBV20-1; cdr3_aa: CSARGTGPSYNEQFF; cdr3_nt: TGCAGTGCTAGGGGGACAGGTCCCTCCTACAATGAGCAGTTCTTC
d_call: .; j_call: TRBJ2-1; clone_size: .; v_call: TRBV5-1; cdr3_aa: CASSLGRDNEQFF; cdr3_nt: TGCGCCAGCAGCTTGGGACGGGACAATGAGCAGTTCTTC
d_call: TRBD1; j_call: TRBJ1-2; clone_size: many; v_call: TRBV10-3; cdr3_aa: CAITETGGAGGYTF; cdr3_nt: TGTGCCATCACCGAGACAGGGGGCGCCGGCGGCTACACCTTC
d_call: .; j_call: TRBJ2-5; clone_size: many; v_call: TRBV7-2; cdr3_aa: CASSLLVETQYF; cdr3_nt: TGTGCCAGCAGCTTACTGGTTGAGACCCAGTACTTC
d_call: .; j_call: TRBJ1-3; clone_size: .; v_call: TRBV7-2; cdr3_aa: CASSLAQGGSTIYF; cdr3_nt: TGTGCCAGCAGCTTAGCGCAGGGAGGTAGCACCATATATTTT